These 21 T cell receptor beta chains share one sample of origin, sequenced in a study of blood T cell repertoires in COVID-19. The protocol was immunoSEQ multiplex PCR, while the TCRdb copy is restricted to in-frame clones and leaves out a portion. The sample lists 250,000 or so clones; 87% were seen once. Sequencing used PBMCs or T cells enriched from blood (not recorded which). These receptors originate from a young man who had recovered from COVID-19.

This chain links TRBV7-3 with TRBJ1-1, with D possibly matching TRBD1 (5 bases). V was trimmed by 6 bases and J by 2 bases, leaving 10 bases between them. The CDR3 sequence is 13 residues long. Germline V gene lookup returns CDR1 SGHTA and CDR2 FQGTGA. The CDR3 reads CASSRTLNTEAFF. In DNA, the CDR3 is TGTGCCAGCAGTAGGACACTCAACACTGAAGCTTTCTTT.

V usage is TRBV7-9 and J usage is TRBJ1-1; TRBD1 is a possible D gene (6 bases). CDR1 SEHNR and CDR2 FQNEAQ come from the germline V gene (reference sequence). The length of the CDR3 is 16 residues. V shed 4 bases and J shed 10 bases, with 25 bases lying between them. The CDR3 bases are TGTGCCAGCAGCTATACGCCGTCAGGGGCCCGAAACACAGCTTTCTTT. Protein product: CASSYTPSGARNTAFF.

This rearrangement joins TRBV7-9 to TRBJ1-1, with D possibly TRBD1 on 6 matching bases. Trimming took 3 bases from V and 4 from J, leaving 15 bases between them. Germline CDR1 reads SEHNR; CDR2 reads FQNEAQ (reference sequence). This CDR3 contains 15 residues. CDR3 residues: CASSFPRGRSTEAFF. CDR3 coding DNA: TGTGCCAGCAGCTTTCCCAGGGGCAGAAGCACTGAAGCTTTCTTT.

The rearrangement uses TRBV24-1 and TRBJ2-1; D gene ambiguous. The V gene lost 6 bases and the J gene lost 6 bases, with 11 bases spanning the gap. The CDR3 consists of 13 residues. Germline assignment: CDR1 KGHDR and CDR2 SFDVKD. CDR3 loop: CATSNPAGNEQFF. The CDR3, as DNA: TGTGCCACCAGTAATCCAGCAGGCAATGAGCAGTTCTTC.

This sequence joins TRBV19 and TRBJ2-3; D remains ambiguous. Per the germline V gene, CDR1 is LNHDA and CDR2 is SQIVND (reference sequence). The V gene lost 3 bases and the J gene lost 6 bases, with 13 bases spanning the gap. This CDR3 comprises 14 residues. CDR3 nucleotides: TGTGCCAGTAGTATTATGCATAACAAGGATACGCAGTATTTT. It specifies CASSIMHNKDTQYF. Using reference TRBV19 and TRBJ2-3 for the parts outside the CDR3, the full variable domain is DGGITQSPKYLFRKEGQNVTLSCEQNLNHDAMYWYRQDPGQGLRLIYYSQIVNDFQKGDIAEGYSVSREKKESFPLTVTSAQKNPTAFYLCASSIMHNKDTQYFGPGTRLTVL.

With regard to this clone: The missing conserved phenylalanine or tryptophan at the end of this CDR3 makes a read error likely. The DNA is omitted, as the CDR3 cannot be located on it reliably, and the CDR3 follows TCRdb's listing. The chain recombines TRBV7-2 with TRBJ1-2. Germline CDR1 reads SGHTA; CDR2 reads FQGNSA. Ends included, the CDR3 has 10 residues. The CDR3 here is CASSLDFLGS.

The chain has TRBV28 and TRBJ1-1, with D hard to call. Germline V gene lookup returns CDR1 MDHEN and CDR2 SYDVKM. This CDR3 has 11 amino acids. The V and J ends lost 2 bases and 10 bases respectively, with 8 bases between them. CDR3 nucleotides: TGTGCCAGCAGTTTAGGACTTGGAGCTTTCTTT. Amino acids: CASSLGLGAFF.

This chain joins TRBV4-1 and TRBJ2-7, with 10 positions matching TRBD2. From germline, CDR1 is MGHRA and CDR2 YSYEKL. Trimming at V came to 3 bases and at J to 6 bases, leaving 8 bases not matched to a gene. The CDR3 runs 15 residues. The CDR3, as DNA: TGCGCCAGCAGCCAGCTAGCGGGAGAAACCCTCGAGCAGTACTTC. Translating gives CASSQLAGETLEQYF.

Only a few counts were recorded for this clone. The rearrangement joins TRBV28 to TRBJ1-4, with D perhaps matching TRBD1 (5 bases). The length of the CDR3 is 17 residues. Germline V lookup: CDR1 MDHEN, CDR2 SYDVKM. Trimming pared 2 bases from V and 4 bases from J, leaving 17 bases between. The CDR3 here is CASSLIAEGLVNEKLFF. CDR3 in DNA: TGTGCCAGCAGTTTAATCGCGGAGGGGTTAGTTAATGAAAAACTGTTTTTT.

The rearrangement links TRBV7-2 to TRBJ1-4; D is unresolved. The CDR3 is made up of 14 amino acids. CDR1 is SGHTA and CDR2 is FQGNSA in the germline V gene. Trimming cost V 5 bases and J 7 bases, with 14 bases left between them. CDR3 DNA sequence: TGTGCCAGCAGCCTTCGGGAGAAGAGTGAAAAACTGTTTTTT. Amino acid sequence: CASSLREKSEKLFF.

V usage is TRBV13 and J usage is TRBJ1-2; 11 bases are a match to TRBD1. Trimming at V came to 5 bases and at J to 8 bases, leaving 7 bases not matched to a gene. CDR1 is PRHDT, CDR2 FYEKMQ, per germline (reference sequence). This CDR3 is 14 amino acids long. This CDR3 is CASSIGTGGSGYTF. CDR3 DNA: TGTGCCAGCAGCATCGGGACAGGGGGATCGGGCTACACCTTC.

V usage is TRBV11-2 and J usage is TRBJ2-7; no firm D call. The germline V gene has CDR1 SGHAT and CDR2 FQNNGV. The CDR3 has 14 amino acids. V lost 6 bases and J 2 bases, leaving 14 bases between the germline ends. This chain's CDR3 is CASRLRLTTYEQYF. The CDR3 DNA sequence: TGTGCCAGCAGGCTGAGGCTGACCACCTACGAGCAGTACTTC.

This chain links TRBV14 with TRBJ2-5, with a possible D match to TRBD2 (5 bases). Germline lookup yields CDR1 SGHDN and CDR2 FVKESK. CDR3 length equals 15 residues. The V end lost 3 bases, the J end lost 9 bases, and 20 bases lay between the germline ends. CDR3 residues: CASSHPRAALEAQYF. CDR3 bases: TGTGCCAGCAGCCACCCTCGGGCTGCGCTGGAGGCCCAGTACTTC. Full variable domain (outside the CDR3, taken from reference TRBV14 and TRBJ2-5): EAGVTQFPSHSVIEKGQTVTLRCDPISGHDNLYWYRRVMGKEIKFLLHFVKESKQDESGMPNNRFLAERTGGTYSTLKVQPAELEDSGVYFCASSHPRAALEAQYFGPGTRLLVL.

J is TRBJ1-3 and V is TRBV5-4; D uncertain. The CDR3 totals 13 residues. CDR1 and CDR2 (germline): SGHNT, YYREEE (reference sequence). Trimming removed 0 bases at V and 4 bases at J, with 5 bases between. The CDR3 sequence is CASSLGGGNTIYF. In nucleotides, the CDR3 is TGTGCCAGCAGCTTGGGAGGCGGAAACACCATATATTTT.

V and J are TRBV5-1 and TRBJ2-5; 9 bases map to TRBD2. The CDR3 is 17 amino acids. The germline CDR1 and CDR2 sequences are SGHRS and YFSETQ. Trimming removed 4 bases from V and 4 bases from J; junction bases left unmatched: 14. Here the CDR3 DNA reads TGCGCCAGCAGCCCGGTACCCCTTAGCGGGAGAGTAGAGACCCAGTACTTC. As protein: CASSPVPLSGRVETQYF.

V gene TRBV28 combines with J gene TRBJ1-1, with no clear D. Germline CDR1 MDHEN, CDR2 SYDVKM. The V end was cut by 1 base, the J end by 11 bases, with 11 bases between. The CDR3 is 12 residues long. The CDR3 DNA reads TGTGCCAGCAGTTTATTGCGGGGTGGCGCTTTCTTT. Translated: CASSLLRGGAFF. Looking up the rest from reference TRBV28 and TRBJ1-1 gives the full variable domain: DVKVTQSSRYLVKRTGEKVFLECVQDMDHENMFWYRQDPGLGLRLIYFSYDVKMKEKGDIPEGYSVSREKKERFSLILESASTNQTSMYLCASSLLRGGAFFGQGTRLTVV.

The chain has TRBV28 and TRBJ2-5, with D tentatively TRBD1 (5 bases). The CDR3 length is 11 residues. V lost 6 bases and J 8 bases, leaving 10 bases between the germline ends. Germline V gene data show CDR1 as MDHEN and CDR2 as SYDVKM. In nucleotides, the CDR3 is TGTGCCAGCAGCTTGCAGGGTACCCAGTACTTC. Amino acids: CASSLQGTQYF.

A note on this clone: Germline and junction disagree at one end, which may indicate a read error. The chain links TRBV10-1 to TRBJ1-5; TRBD1 matches at 12 bases. CDR1 is WNHNN and CDR2 is SYGVQD in the germline V gene (reference sequence). This CDR3 has 11 amino acids. The CDR3 DNA reads as TGCGCCAGTGTAAGGGACAGGGGGCCTATTTTT. It specifies CASVRDRGPIF.

This clone was seen just once. This chain connects TRBV4-1 to TRBJ2-7; 8 positions agree with TRBD1. After removal of 4 bases from V and 1 base from J, the junction contained 6 bases not matched to a gene. This CDR3 is 15 amino acids long. Per the germline V gene, CDR1 is MGHRA and CDR2 is YSYEKL. The CDR3 bases are TGCGCCAGCAGCCTCCAGACAGGGGCTTCCTACGAGCAGTACTTC. Its protein is CASSLQTGASYEQYF.

This chain joins TRBV30 and TRBJ2-5; a possible D gene is TRBD1 (6 bases). This CDR3 region has 17 residues. Germline CDR1 and CDR2: GTSNPN and SVGIG (reference sequence). V dropped 2 bases and J dropped 4 bases, with 23 bases sitting between them. CDR3: CAWSKSKTGPRGETQYF. For the CDR3, the DNA is TGTGCCTGGAGTAAGTCCAAGACAGGTCCTAGAGGAGAGACCCAGTACTTC.

The genes are TRBV5-1 and TRBJ1-3; D not resolved. V lost 0 bases and J lost 4, with 5 bases in between. This CDR3 region has 13 residues. Germline CDR1 and CDR2: SGHRS and YFSETQ. In DNA form, the CDR3 reads TGCGCCAGCAGCTTGGCCGTGGGAAACACCATATATTTT. Translating it yields CASSLAVGNTIYF.